This entry lists 18 T cell receptor beta chains sequenced from one sample in a study of CD8+ T cells in alopecia areata. It was cDNA, reverse transcribed from extracted RNA, that served as the sequencing template. The assay was immunoSEQ multiplex PCR, and TCRdb's table has in-frame clones only and misses some. The repertoire holds about 200,000 clones, 45% to 70% seen once, with approximately 4.9% in the top ten. The source material was CD8+ T cells sorted from blood. Receptors originate from a human donor in good health.

The chain couples TRBV11-2 to TRBJ1-2; maybe TRBD1 (6 bases). Germline CDR1 is SGHAT and CDR2 is FQNNGV. Deletions cut 7 bases from V and 7 bases from J, with 19 bases between. The CDR3 contains 14 residues. CDR3 bases: TGTGCCAGCACCCCAATCGCAGGGGCGGGTGGCTACACCTTC. It yields the protein CASTPIAGAGGYTF.

The rearrangement joins TRBV6-5 to TRBJ2-7; D is perhaps TRBD1 (6 bases). The CDR3 is 14 residues long. In germline, CDR1 is MNHEY, CDR2 SVGAGI. Between the trimmed V and J ends, which lost 2 bases and 4 bases, there was a span of 12 bases. CDR3 bases: TGTGCCAGCAGTTACACTTCAGGGGAGTACGAGCAGTACTTC. Translating it yields CASSYTSGEYEQYF.

J is TRBJ1-6 and V is TRBV27, with D maybe TRBD1 (5 bases). Germline CDR1 is MNHEY and CDR2 is SMNVEV (reference sequence). The CDR3 has 14 amino acids. Trimming shortened V by 6 bases and J by 10 bases, and 16 bases separated the two germline ends. The CDR3 spells CASSPWGDGSPLHF. Here the CDR3 DNA reads TGTGCCAGCAGCCCATGGGGGGACGGATCACCCCTCCACTTT.

The chain carries TRBV29-1 and TRBJ1-1; 8 bases are a match to TRBD1. CDR3 length equals 14 residues. The junction had 9 bases not matched to a gene; V was cut back by 4 bases and J by 5 bases. Germline lookup yields CDR1 SQVTM and CDR2 ANQGSEA. The CDR3 DNA reads TGCAGCGTTGCCCGCAGGGGGCTGAGGACTGAAGCTTTCTTT. Its protein product is CSVARRGLRTEAFF.

The V and J genes are TRBV29-1 and TRBJ1-2, with D possibly being TRBD1 (6 bases). There are 14 residues in the CDR3. CDR1 and CDR2 from the germline V gene are SQVTM and ANQGSEA. V lost 0 bases to trimming and J lost 8 bases, with 16 bases between them. The CDR3 spells CSVEDPAAGGGYTF. In DNA, the CDR3 is TGCAGCGTTGAAGATCCGGCAGCCGGGGGCGGCTACACCTTC.

This clone has only a few counts. The genes are TRBV7-9 and TRBJ1-1; possible D gene TRBD1, 5 bases. The CDR3 loop spans 15 amino acids. Germline CDR1 and CDR2: SEHNR and FQNEAQ (reference sequence). V lost 5 bases to trimming and J lost 5 bases, with 18 bases between them. CDR3 sequence: CASSPLGGARTEAFF. The CDR3 nucleotides are TGTGCCAGCAGCCCCCTCGGAGGGGCGCGGACTGAAGCTTTCTTT.

For the CDR3, the DNA is TGCGCCAGCAGCCTGCAAGGGGGGACCTATAATTCACCCCTCCACTTT. It encodes CASSLQGGTYNSPLHF. V gene TRBV5-1 combines with J gene TRBJ1-6, with D perhaps TRBD1 (6 bases). Germline V gene sequence: CDR1 SGHRS, CDR2 YFSETQ. The CDR3 is 16 amino acids. V dropped 4 bases and J dropped 2 bases, with 13 bases sitting between them.

The chain employs TRBV5-6 and TRBJ1-1; D is unresolved. Trimming removed 1 base at V and 1 base at J, with 5 bases between. Germline V gene lookup returns CDR1 SGHDT and CDR2 YYEEEE. The CDR3 length is 13 residues. The CDR3 loop is CASSLRRNTEAFF. The CDR3 bases are TGTGCCAGCAGCTTGCGACGGAACACTGAAGCTTTCTTT.

This clone was detected a few times. The chain links TRBV10-3 to TRBJ2-7, with a tentative D call TRBD2 (5 bases). This CDR3 spans 12 amino acids. V lost 10 bases and J lost 9, with 19 bases in between. CDR1 and CDR2 (germline): ENHRY, SYGVKD. CDR3 DNA: TGTGCCACGAGGGATGACTCCTTCCGGCAGTACTTC. Amino acids: CATRDDSFRQYF.

This clone was found a few times. This chain connects TRBV30 to TRBJ2-7, with a weak D call TRBD1 (5 bases). Trimming left V 3 bases short and J 2 bases short, with 14 bases between. The germline V gene has CDR1 GTSNPN and CDR2 SVGIG (reference sequence). The CDR3 has 14 amino acids. CDR3 in DNA: TGTGCCTGGAGCTTTGCAACAGGCCCCTACGAGCAGTACTTC. This sequence encodes CAWSFATGPYEQYF.

This clone came up a few times. The chain joins TRBV29-1 to TRBJ2-3; 8 bases fit TRBD2. The germline V gene has CDR1 SQVTM and CDR2 ANQGSEA. CDR3 length: 13 amino acids. V trimming: 6 bases; J trimming: 4 bases; junction bases outside the gene matches: 6. CDR3 in DNA: TGCAGCGTCACGGGGGGGCCGGCAGATACGCAGTATTTT. Translating it yields CSVTGGPADTQYF.

The chain is built from TRBV9 and TRBJ2-5; D assignment may be TRBD1 or TRBD2 (6 bases each). V dropped 0 bases and J dropped 5 bases, with 14 bases sitting between them. The germline gives CDR1 SGDLS, CDR2 YYNGEE. The CDR3 spans 15 residues. The CDR3 DNA sequence: TGTGCCAGCAGCGTAGATCCGGGGGCGGGCGAGACCCAGTACTTC. Amino acids: CASSVDPGAGETQYF.

The CDR3 nucleotides read TGTGCCAGCAGCTCCCTTGGGGGCACAGATACGCAGTATTTT. The encoded protein is CASSSLGGTDTQYF. This sequence joins TRBV7-2 and TRBJ2-3, with D unclear. CDR1 and CDR2 (germline): SGHTA, FQGNSA. The CDR3 length is 14 residues. Trimming removed 4 bases from V and 1 base from J, with 9 bases in between.

The chain has TRBV27 and TRBJ1-6; D is perhaps TRBD1 (5 bases). CDR3 length: 16 residues. Germline values: CDR1 MNHEY, CDR2 SMNVEV (reference sequence). V lost 5 bases, J lost 0 bases, and 11 bases lay in between. Here the CDR3 reads CASSRRDSSYNSPLHF. The CDR3, as DNA: TGTGCCAGCAGTCGCAGGGATAGCTCCTATAATTCACCCCTCCACTTT.

The chain uses TRBV7-9 and TRBJ2-5; D may match TRBD1 or TRBD2 (5 bases each). CDR1 SEHNR and CDR2 FQNEAQ come from the germline V gene (reference sequence). Trimming pared 6 bases from V and 2 bases from J, leaving 28 bases between. This CDR3 has 19 residues. The CDR3 loop reads CASRYFGNGHKDGQETQYF. CDR3 nucleotide sequence: TGTGCCAGCAGATACTTCGGGAACGGACATAAAGACGGGCAAGAGACCCAGTACTTC.

This sequence joins TRBV27 and TRBJ1-2, with D possibly being TRBD1 (5 bases). Trimming took off 3 bases at V and 4 bases at J, with 15 bases between the two ends. From germline, CDR1 is MNHEY and CDR2 SMNVEV (reference sequence). There are 15 residues in the CDR3. The CDR3 nucleotides are TGTGCCAGCAGTTTTGGACACCCCACCCTCTATGGCTACACCTTC. It specifies CASSFGHPTLYGYTF.

The genes are TRBV4-1 and TRBJ1-1; D unclear. Germline V gives CDR1 MGHRA, CDR2 YSYEKL. The CDR3 covers 16 residues. Trimming cost V 0 bases and J 4 bases, with 15 bases left between them. CDR3 DNA: TGCGCCAGCAGCCAAGATCAGGAACCTTTGATCACTGAAGCTTTCTTT. The encoded protein is CASSQDQEPLITEAFF.

Regarding this clone: Additional DNA sequences in this sample encode the identical CDR3. V is TRBV5-6 and J is TRBJ1-1, with D unclear. This CDR3 has 11 amino acids. CDR1 and CDR2 from the germline V gene are SGHDT and YYEEEE. V was clipped by 2 bases and J by 2 bases, with 1 base between them. The CDR3 spells CASSLNTEAFF. In DNA form, the CDR3 reads TGTGCCAGCAGCTTAAACACTGAAGCTTTCTTT.